This T cell receptor (beta chain) was profiled in a study of cytomegalovirus exposure and HLA in healthy donors. Whole-study context: Caucasian-associated ancestry cluster membership applied to approximately 80% of a few hundred genotyped donors.

This PCR relied on a set of 60 Vbeta primers and 13 Jbeta primers. Clones were sequenced by immunoSEQ multiplex PCR, and TCRdb holds only the in-frame ones, with some missing. The sample yields more than 130,000 clones, roughly four fifths seen once. About this clone itself: Antigen specificity is unknown.

The donors comprised healthy bone marrow donors. Germline V gives CDR1 SEHNR, CDR2 FQNEAQ (reference sequence). The CDR3 has 15 residues. V was clipped by 5 bases and J by 0 bases; unmatched bases: 6. General observations from the study: Later work associated fewer than 20,000 TCR beta sequences with HLA alleles at 0.05 false discovery rate.

The V call is TRBV7-9, the J call TRBJ1-1, with TRBD1 identical over 7 bases. The clonotype originates from a woman aged 45 to 65 in good health and CMV-seronegative. Sequenced input: PBMCs. CDR3 sequence: CASSTADRMNTEAFF. CDR3 nucleotides: TGTGCCAGCAGCACCGCGGACAGGATGAACACTGAAGCTTTCTTT.